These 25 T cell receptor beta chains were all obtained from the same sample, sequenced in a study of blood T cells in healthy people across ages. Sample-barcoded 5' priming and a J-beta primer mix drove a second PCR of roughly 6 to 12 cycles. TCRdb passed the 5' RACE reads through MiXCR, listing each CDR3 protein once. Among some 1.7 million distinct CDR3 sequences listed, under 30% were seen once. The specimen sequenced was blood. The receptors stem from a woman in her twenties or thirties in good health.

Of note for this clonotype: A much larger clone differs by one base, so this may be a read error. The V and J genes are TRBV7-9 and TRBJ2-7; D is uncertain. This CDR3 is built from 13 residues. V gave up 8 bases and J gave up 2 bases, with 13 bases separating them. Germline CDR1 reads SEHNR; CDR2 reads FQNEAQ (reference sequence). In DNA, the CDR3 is TGTGCCAGCGGCAGCAACAGCGCCTACGAGCAGTACTTC. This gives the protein CASGSNSAYEQYF.

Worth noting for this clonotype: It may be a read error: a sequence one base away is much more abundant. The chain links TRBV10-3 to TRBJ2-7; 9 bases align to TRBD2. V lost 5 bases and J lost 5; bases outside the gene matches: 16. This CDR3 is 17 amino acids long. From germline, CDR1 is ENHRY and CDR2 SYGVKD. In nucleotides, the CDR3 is TGTGCCATCAGTAAAGCCGCTCCGGGACTAGCTATCCACGAGCAGTACTTC. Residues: CAISKAAPGLAIHEQYF.

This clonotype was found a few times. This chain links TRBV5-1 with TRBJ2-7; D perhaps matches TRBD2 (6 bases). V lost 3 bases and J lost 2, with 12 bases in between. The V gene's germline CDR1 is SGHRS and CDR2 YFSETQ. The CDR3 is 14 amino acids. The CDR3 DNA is TGCGCCAGCAGCTGGCGGGGTGCCGCCTACGAGCAGTACTTC. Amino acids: CASSWRGAAYEQYF. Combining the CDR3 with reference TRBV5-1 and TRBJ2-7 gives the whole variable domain KAGVTQTPRYLIKTRGQQVTLSCSPISGHRSVSWYQQTPGQGLQFLFEYFSETQRNKGNFPGRFSGRQFSNSRSEMNVSTLELGDSALYLCASSWRGAAYEQYFGPGTRLTVT.

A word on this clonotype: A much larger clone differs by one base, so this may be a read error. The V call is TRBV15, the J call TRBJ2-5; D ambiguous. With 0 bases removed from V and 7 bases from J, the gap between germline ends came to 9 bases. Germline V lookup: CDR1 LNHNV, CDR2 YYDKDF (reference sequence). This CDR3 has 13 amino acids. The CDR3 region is CATSRDPVRTQYF. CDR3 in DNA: TGTGCCACCAGCAGAGATCCTGTCAGGACCCAGTACTTC.

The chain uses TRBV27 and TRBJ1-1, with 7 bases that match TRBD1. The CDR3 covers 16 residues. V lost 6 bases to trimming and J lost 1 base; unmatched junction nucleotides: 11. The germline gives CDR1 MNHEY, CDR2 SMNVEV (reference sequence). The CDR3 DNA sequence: TGTGCCAGCAGACTAAGGGGGCTGGGTGGGAACACTGAAGCTTTCTTT. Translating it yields CASRLRGLGGNTEAFF.

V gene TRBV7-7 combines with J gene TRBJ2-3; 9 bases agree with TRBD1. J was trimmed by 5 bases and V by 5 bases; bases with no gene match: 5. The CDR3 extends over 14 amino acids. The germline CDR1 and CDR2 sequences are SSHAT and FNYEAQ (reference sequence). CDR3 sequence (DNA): TGTGCCAGCAGCCTGAGGACAGGGGTAGATACGCAGTATTTT. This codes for CASSLRTGVDTQYF.

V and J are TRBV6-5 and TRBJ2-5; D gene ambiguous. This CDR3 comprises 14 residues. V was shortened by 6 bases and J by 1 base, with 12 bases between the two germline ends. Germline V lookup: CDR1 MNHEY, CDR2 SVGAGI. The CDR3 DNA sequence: TGTGCCAGCAGCCAAACTAACGGCCAAGAGACCCAGTACTTC. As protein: CASSQTNGQETQYF.

The CDR3 reads CASSQIGRHGQYF. The CDR3 DNA follows: TGTGCCAGCAGCCAAATCGGCAGGCACGGGCAGTACTTC. This chain uses TRBV3-1 with TRBJ2-7; D is unresolved. The V and J ends lost 2 bases and 9 bases respectively, with 14 bases between them. Germline CDR1 is LGHDT and CDR2 is YNNKEL (reference sequence). CDR3 length: 13 residues.

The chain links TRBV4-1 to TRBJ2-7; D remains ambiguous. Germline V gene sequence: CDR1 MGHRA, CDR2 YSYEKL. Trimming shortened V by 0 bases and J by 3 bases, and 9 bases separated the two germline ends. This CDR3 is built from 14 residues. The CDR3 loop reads CASSQEPGIYEQYF. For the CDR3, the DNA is TGCGCCAGCAGCCAAGAACCGGGTATCTACGAGCAGTACTTC.

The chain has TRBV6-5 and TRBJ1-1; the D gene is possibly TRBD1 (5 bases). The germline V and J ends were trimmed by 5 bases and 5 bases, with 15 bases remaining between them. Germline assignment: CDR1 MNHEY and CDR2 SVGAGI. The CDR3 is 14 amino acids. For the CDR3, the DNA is TGTGCCAGCAGTAGGACCCGTGAGGGGACTGAAGCTTTCTTT. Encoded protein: CASSRTREGTEAFF.

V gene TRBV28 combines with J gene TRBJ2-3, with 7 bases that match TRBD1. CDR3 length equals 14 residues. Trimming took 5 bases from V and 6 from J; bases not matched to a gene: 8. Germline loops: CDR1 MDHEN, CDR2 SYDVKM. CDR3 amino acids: CASSAARRGDTQYF. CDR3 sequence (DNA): TGTGCCAGCAGTGCCGCACGCAGGGGGGATACGCAGTATTTT.

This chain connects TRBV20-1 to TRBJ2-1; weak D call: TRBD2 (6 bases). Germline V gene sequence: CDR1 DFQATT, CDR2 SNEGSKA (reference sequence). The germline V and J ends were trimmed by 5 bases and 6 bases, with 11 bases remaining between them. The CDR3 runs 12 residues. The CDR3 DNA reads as TGCAGTGCTGACTCCGGGGGCAATGAGCAGTTCTTC. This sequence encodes CSADSGGNEQFF.

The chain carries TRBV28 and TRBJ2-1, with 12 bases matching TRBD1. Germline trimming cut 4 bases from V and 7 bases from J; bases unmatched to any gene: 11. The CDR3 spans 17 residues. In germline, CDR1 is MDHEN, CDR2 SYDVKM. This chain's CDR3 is CASSYSTGTGGRNEQFF. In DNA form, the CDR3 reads TGTGCCAGCAGTTACTCAACCGGGACAGGGGGCAGGAATGAGCAGTTCTTC.

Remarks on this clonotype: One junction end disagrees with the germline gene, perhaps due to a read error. The CDR3 reads CASSLSGDTEYF. DNA of the CDR3: TGTGCCAGCAGCCTGAGCGGAGATACGGAGTATTTT. The chain joins TRBV12-3 or TRBV12-4 to TRBJ2-3; tentatively, D is TRBD2 (5 bases). The CDR3 is 12 amino acids.

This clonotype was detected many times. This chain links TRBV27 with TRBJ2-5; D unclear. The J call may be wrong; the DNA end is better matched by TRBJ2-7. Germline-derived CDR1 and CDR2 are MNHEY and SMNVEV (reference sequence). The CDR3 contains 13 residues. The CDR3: CASSLRDMNEQYF. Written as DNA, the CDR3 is TGTGCCAGCAGTTTAAGGGATATGAACGAGCAGTACTTC.

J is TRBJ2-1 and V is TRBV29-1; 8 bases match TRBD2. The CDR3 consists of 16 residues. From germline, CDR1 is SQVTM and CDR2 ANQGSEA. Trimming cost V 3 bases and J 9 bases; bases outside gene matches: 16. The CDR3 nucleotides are TGCAGCGTTGAGTGGGCACCGGGACTAGGGTGGAGTGAGCAGTTCTTC. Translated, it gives CSVEWAPGLGWSEQFF.

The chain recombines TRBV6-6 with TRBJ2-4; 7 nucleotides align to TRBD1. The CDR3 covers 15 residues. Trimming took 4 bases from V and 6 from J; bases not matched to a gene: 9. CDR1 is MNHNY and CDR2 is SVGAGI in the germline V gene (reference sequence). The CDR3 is CASSSPGRGSNIQYF. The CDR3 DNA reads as TGTGCCAGCAGTTCCCCCGGCAGGGGGTCAAACATTCAGTACTTC.

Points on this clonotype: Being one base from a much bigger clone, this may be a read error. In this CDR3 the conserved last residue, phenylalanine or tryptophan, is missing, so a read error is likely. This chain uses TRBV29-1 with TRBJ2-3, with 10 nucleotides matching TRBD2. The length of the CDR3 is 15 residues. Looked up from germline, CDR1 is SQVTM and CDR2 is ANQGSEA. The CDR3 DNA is TGCAGCGTTCAAGACGCAGCGGGGGGGTTCGATACGCAGTATTAT. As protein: CSVQDAAGGFDTQYY.

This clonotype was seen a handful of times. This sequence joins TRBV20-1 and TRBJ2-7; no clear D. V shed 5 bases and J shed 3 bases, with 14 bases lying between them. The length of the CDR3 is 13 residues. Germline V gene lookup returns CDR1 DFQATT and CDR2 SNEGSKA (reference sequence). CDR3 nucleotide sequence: TGCAGTGCTTCCCACCCGGTGGGCTACGAGCAGTACTTC. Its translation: CSASHPVGYEQYF.

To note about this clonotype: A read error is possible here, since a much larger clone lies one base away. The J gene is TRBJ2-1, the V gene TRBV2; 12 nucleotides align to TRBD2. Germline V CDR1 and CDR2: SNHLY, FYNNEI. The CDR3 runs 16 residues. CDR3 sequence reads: CTSRGGLAGIADEQFF. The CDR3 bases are TGTACCAGCAGGGGCGGACTAGCGGGAATAGCGGATGAGCAGTTCTTC.

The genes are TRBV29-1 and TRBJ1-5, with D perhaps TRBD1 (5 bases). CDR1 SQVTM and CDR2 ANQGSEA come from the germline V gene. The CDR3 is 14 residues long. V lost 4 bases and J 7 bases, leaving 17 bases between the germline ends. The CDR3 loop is CSVGWDSKGQPQHF. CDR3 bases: TGCAGCGTTGGGTGGGACTCCAAGGGACAGCCCCAGCATTTT.

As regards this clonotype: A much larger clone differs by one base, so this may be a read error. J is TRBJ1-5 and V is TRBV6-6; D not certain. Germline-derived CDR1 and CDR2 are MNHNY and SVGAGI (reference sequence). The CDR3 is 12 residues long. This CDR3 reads CAGSYPDQPQHF. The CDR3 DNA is TGTGCCGGCAGTTACCCGGATCAGCCCCAGCATTTT.

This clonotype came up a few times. The DNA of the CDR3 is TGTGCCAGCAGTTTGGGACAGCAAAGGAAGACCCAGTACTTC. It codes for CASSLGQQRKTQYF. The V and J genes are TRBV6-5 and TRBJ2-5; 7 bases are a match to TRBD1. CDR1 is MNHEY and CDR2 is SVGAGI in the germline V gene. The CDR3 totals 14 residues. Trimming took 4 bases from V and 6 from J; bases not matched to a gene: 8.

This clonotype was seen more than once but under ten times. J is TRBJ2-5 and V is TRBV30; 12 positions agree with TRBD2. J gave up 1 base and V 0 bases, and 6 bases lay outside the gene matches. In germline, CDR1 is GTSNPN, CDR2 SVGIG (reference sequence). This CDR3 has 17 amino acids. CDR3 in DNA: TGTGCCTGGAGTGTACACCTAGCGGGGGGGAGCCAAGAGACCCAGTACTTC. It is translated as CAWSVHLAGGSQETQYF.

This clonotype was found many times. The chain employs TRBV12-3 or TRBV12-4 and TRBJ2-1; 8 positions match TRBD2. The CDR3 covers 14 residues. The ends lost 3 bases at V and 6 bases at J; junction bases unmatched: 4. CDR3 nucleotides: TGTGCCAGCAGTTTCGGGGGGGCAGTCAATGAGCAGTTCTTC. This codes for CASSFGGAVNEQFF.